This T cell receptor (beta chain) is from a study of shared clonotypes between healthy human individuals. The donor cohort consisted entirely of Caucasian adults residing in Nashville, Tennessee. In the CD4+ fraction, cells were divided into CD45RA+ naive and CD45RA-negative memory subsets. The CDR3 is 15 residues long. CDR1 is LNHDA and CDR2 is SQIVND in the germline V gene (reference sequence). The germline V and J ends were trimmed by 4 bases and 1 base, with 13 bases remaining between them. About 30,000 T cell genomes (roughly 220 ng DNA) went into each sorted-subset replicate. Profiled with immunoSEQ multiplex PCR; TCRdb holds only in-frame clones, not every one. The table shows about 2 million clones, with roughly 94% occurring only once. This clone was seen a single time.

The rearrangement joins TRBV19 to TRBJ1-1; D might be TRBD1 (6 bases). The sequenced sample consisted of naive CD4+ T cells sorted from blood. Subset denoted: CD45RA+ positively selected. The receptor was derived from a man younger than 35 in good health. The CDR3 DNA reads TGTGCCAGTAGTACGACAGGCACTAAGAACACTGAAGCTTTCTTT. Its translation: CASSTTGTKNTEAFF.